These 22 T cell receptor beta chains were all obtained from the same sample, sequenced in a study of CD8+ T cells in alopecia areata. After isolation, RNA underwent reverse transcription to generate cDNA as the sequencing template. Produced via immunoSEQ multiplex PCR; TCRdb's table is partial and in-frame only. The table lists almost 250,000 clones, about two thirds of them singletons, with approximately 1.2% in the top ten. The specimen comprised CD4+ T cells sorted from blood, sampled at week 0. These TCRs come from a human donor with alopecia areata.

This chain connects TRBV6-5 to TRBJ2-5; D not certain. The CDR3 consists of 14 residues. Trimming removed 0 bases at V and 5 bases at J, with 10 bases between. In germline, CDR1 is MNHEY, CDR2 SVGAGI. The CDR3 sequence is CASSYSTGRETQYF. The CDR3 DNA is TGTGCCAGCAGTTACTCGACGGGTCGGGAGACCCAGTACTTC.

The rearrangement uses TRBV2 and TRBJ2-5; D uncertain. This CDR3 comprises 14 residues. Germline V CDR1 and CDR2: SNHLY, FYNNEI. V shed 2 bases and J shed 0 bases, with 7 bases lying between them. The CDR3 sequence is CASSERAHQETQYF. In DNA, the CDR3 is TGTGCCAGCAGTGAACGGGCACACCAAGAGACCCAGTACTTC.

The genes are TRBV29-1 and TRBJ1-5; no clear D. This CDR3 has 13 amino acids. V dropped 4 bases and J dropped 3 bases, with 10 bases sitting between them. From germline, CDR1 is SQVTM and CDR2 ANQGSEA. In DNA form, the CDR3 reads TGCAGCGTTGTGTCTCCAGTCAATCAGCCCCAGCATTTT. Its translation: CSVVSPVNQPQHF.

This chain connects TRBV29-1 to TRBJ1-2; TRBD1 is a possible D gene (5 bases). Trimming removed 5 bases at V and 3 bases at J, with 19 bases between. Germline values: CDR1 SQVTM, CDR2 ANQGSEA. This CDR3 has 15 amino acids. CDR3 nucleotides: TGCAGCGTTAAACGGATGTCTTTAGGGGACTATGGCTACACCTTC. Protein product: CSVKRMSLGDYGYTF. Combining the CDR3 with reference TRBV29-1 and TRBJ1-2 gives the whole variable domain SAVISQKPSRDICQRGTSLTIQCQVDSQVTMMFWYRQQPGQSLTLIATANQGSEATYESGFVIDKFPISRPNLTFSTLTVSNMSPEDSSIYLCSVKRMSLGDYGYTFGSGTRLTVV.

The CDR3 region is CASSLGSSTSNEQFF. The CDR3, as DNA: TGTGCCAGCAGCTTAGGGTCTTCCACCAGCAATGAGCAGTTCTTC. The V call is TRBV7-9, the J call TRBJ2-1, with D unresolved. V lost 1 base and J lost 6, with 13 bases in between. The germline V gene has CDR1 SEHNR and CDR2 FQNEAQ (reference sequence). The CDR3 loop spans 15 amino acids.

V and J are TRBV5-4 and TRBJ2-1; 11 nucleotides match TRBD1. CDR1 is SGHNT and CDR2 is YYREEE in the germline V gene (reference sequence). The CDR3 sequence is 14 residues long. Trimming cost V 4 bases and J 6 bases; bases outside gene matches: 3. The CDR3 loop is CASSLGTGGNEQFF. Written as DNA, the CDR3 is TGTGCCAGCAGCCTCGGGACAGGGGGCAATGAGCAGTTCTTC.

The DNA of the CDR3 is TGTGCCAGCAGCTTAGCCGCGGGACAGGGAGGCTCCTACGAGCAGTACTTC. Translating gives CASSLAAGQGGSYEQYF. The chain carries TRBV7-6 and TRBJ2-7; TRBD1 aligns across 9 bases. The CDR3 spans 17 residues. Trimming removed 0 bases from V and 0 bases from J; junction bases left unmatched: 6. Per the germline V gene, CDR1 is SGHVS and CDR2 is FNYEAQ. Full variable domain (remainder filled in from reference TRBV7-6 and TRBJ2-7): GAGVSQSPRYKVTKRGQDVALRCDPISGHVSLYWYRQALGQGPEFLTYFNYEAQQDKSGLPNDRFSAERPEGSISTLTIQRTEQRDSAMYRCASSLAAGQGGSYEQYFGPGTRLTVT.

The chain is built from TRBV29-1 and TRBJ2-7, with D unclear. This CDR3 contains 12 residues. Germline-derived CDR1 and CDR2 are SQVTM and ANQGSEA. V was pared by 6 bases and J by 0 bases, with 9 bases between. DNA of the CDR3: TGCAGCGTAACGCTTGTCTCCTACGAGCAGTACTTC. Encoded protein: CSVTLVSYEQYF.

This clone was observed a few times. V is TRBV7-8 and J is TRBJ2-3, with 11 bases identical to TRBD2. This CDR3 has 17 amino acids. CDR1 and CDR2 (germline): SGHVS, FQNEAQ. V shed 1 base, J shed 3 bases, and the junction held 6 bases outside the gene matches. CDR3 region: CASSLGLTSGATDTQYF. CDR3 DNA sequence: TGTGCCAGCAGCTTAGGTTTGACTAGCGGGGCGACAGATACGCAGTATTTT.

J is TRBJ2-7 and V is TRBV30; TRBD2 is a possible D gene (6 bases). This CDR3 region has 13 residues. Germline CDR1 GTSNPN, CDR2 SVGIG (reference sequence). Written as DNA, the CDR3 is TGTGCGGGGGGTATGCAATTGGGGAGCGAGCAGTACTTC. Translated: CAGGMQLGSEQYF.

This sequence joins TRBV5-1 and TRBJ2-5; 12 nucleotides agree with TRBD2. CDR1 is SGHRS and CDR2 is YFSETQ in the germline V gene. CDR3 size: 24 residues. Trimming at V came to 0 bases and at J to 5 bases, leaving 29 bases not matched to a gene. The CDR3 sequence: CASSLEQGAPNLAGGPFFRETQYF. The DNA for the CDR3 is TGCGCCAGCAGCTTGGAGCAGGGGGCCCCCAACCTAGCGGGGGGGCCGTTTTTCCGGGAGACCCAGTACTTC.

This clone was seen only a few times. The chain combines TRBV2 with TRBJ1-2; D uncertain. Between the trimmed V and J ends, which lost 5 bases and 4 bases, there was a span of 11 bases. This CDR3 has 13 residues. Germline CDR1 SNHLY, CDR2 FYNNEI. The CDR3 DNA reads as TGTGCCAGCAGTCCCCGGGTTATCTATGGCTACACCTTC. It yields the protein CASSPRVIYGYTF.

The CDR3 protein is CAWSNRVDSEQYF. The CDR3 region has the DNA TGTGCCTGGAGCAATAGGGTGGACTCCGAGCAGTACTTC. The chain is built from TRBV30 and TRBJ2-7, with a possible D match to TRBD2 (5 bases). With 3 bases removed from V and 6 bases from J, the gap between germline ends came to 15 bases. The CDR3 spans 13 residues. The germline CDR1 and CDR2 sequences are GTSNPN and SVGIG (reference sequence).

This sequence joins TRBV5-1 and TRBJ2-7; either TRBD1 or TRBD2 may supply D (5 bases each). Between the trimmed V and J ends, which lost 4 bases and 7 bases, there was a span of 15 bases. The germline gives CDR1 SGHRS, CDR2 YFSETQ. The CDR3 runs 13 residues. DNA of the CDR3: TGCGCCAGCAGCCCTCCGGAGAGGGGTGAGCAGTACTTC. Translated: CASSPPERGEQYF. Filled out from reference TRBV5-1 and TRBJ2-7, the complete variable domain reads KAGVTQTPRYLIKTRGQQVTLSCSPISGHRSVSWYQQTPGQGLQFLFEYFSETQRNKGNFPGRFSGRQFSNSRSEMNVSTLELGDSALYLCASSPPERGEQYFGPGTRLTVT.

The chain uses TRBV6-5 and TRBJ1-5; tentatively, D is TRBD1 (6 bases). The V gene's germline CDR1 is MNHEY and CDR2 SVGAGI. This CDR3 is 13 amino acids long. The V end lost 6 bases, the J end lost 6 bases, and 12 bases lay between the germline ends. The DNA for the CDR3 is TGTGCCAGCAGCGACGTCAGGGGTCAGCCCCAGCATTTT. Protein sequence: CASSDVRGQPQHF.

The chain has TRBV5-1 and TRBJ2-7, with no clear D. Germline CDR1 is SGHRS and CDR2 is YFSETQ. The CDR3 has 13 residues. V lost 4 bases and J lost 2, with 10 bases in between. The chain's CDR3 is CASSLNQPYEQYF. Here the CDR3 DNA reads TGCGCCAGCAGCCTCAACCAACCCTACGAGCAGTACTTC. The variable domain in full, completed from reference TRBV5-1 and TRBJ2-7, reads KAGVTQTPRYLIKTRGQQVTLSCSPISGHRSVSWYQQTPGQGLQFLFEYFSETQRNKGNFPGRFSGRQFSNSRSEMNVSTLELGDSALYLCASSLNQPYEQYFGPGTRLTVT.

V usage is TRBV30 and J usage is TRBJ1-4; unclear D gene. CDR1 GTSNPN and CDR2 SVGIG come from the germline V gene (reference sequence). The CDR3 is 13 amino acids. Trimming left V 4 bases short and J 3 bases short, with 9 bases between. CDR3 in amino acids: CAWTALANEKLFF. The CDR3 DNA reads as TGTGCCTGGACTGCACTAGCTAATGAAAAACTGTTTTTT.

Notes on this clone: Other DNA sequences in this sample translate to the same CDR3. The chain has TRBV5-1 and TRBJ2-1; TRBD1 might be the D (5 bases). The germline V and J ends were trimmed by 0 bases and 7 bases, with 5 bases remaining between them. Germline V gives CDR1 SGHRS, CDR2 YFSETQ. The CDR3 contains 12 residues. The CDR3 bases are TGCGCCAGCAGCTTGGAGGGGAATGAGCAGTTCTTC. It specifies CASSLEGNEQFF.

V usage is TRBV5-1 and J usage is TRBJ1-2; D unclear. CDR3 size: 14 residues. CDR1 SGHRS and CDR2 YFSETQ come from the germline V gene. V lost 2 bases to trimming and J lost 6 bases, with 14 bases between them. The DNA of the CDR3 is TGCGCCAGCAGCTTCAGCCAGAGACGGGATGGCTACACCTTC. Residues: CASSFSQRRDGYTF.

The V call is TRBV5-1, the J call TRBJ2-4; TRBD1 might be the D (5 bases). The CDR3 extends over 13 amino acids. The V gene's germline CDR1 is SGHRS and CDR2 YFSETQ. The V end lost 0 bases, the J end lost 7 bases, and 8 bases lay between the germline ends. The CDR3 here is CASSLEGWNIQYF. The CDR3 DNA sequence: TGCGCCAGCAGCTTGGAGGGGTGGAACATTCAGTACTTC.

The chain carries TRBV6-5 and TRBJ2-2; D is ambiguous. V was clipped by 1 base and J by 0 bases, with 3 bases between them. Germline CDR1 is MNHEY and CDR2 is SVGAGI. This CDR3 is built from 14 residues. The CDR3 region is CASSYYPNTGELFF. Here the CDR3 DNA reads TGTGCCAGCAGTTACTACCCGAACACCGGGGAGCTGTTTTTT.

V is TRBV20-1 and J is TRBJ2-4; unclear D gene. The germline CDR1 and CDR2 sequences are DFQATT and SNEGSKA (reference sequence). The germline V and J ends were trimmed by 0 bases and 8 bases, with 5 bases remaining between them. This CDR3 has 11 residues. CDR3 region: CSARDLDIQYF. CDR3 DNA sequence: TGCAGTGCTAGAGATCTTGACATTCAGTACTTC.